These 16 T cell receptor beta chains were sequenced from one sample in a study of cytomegalovirus exposure and HLA in healthy donors. With 60 Vbeta and 13 Jbeta primers, the PCR was carried out. Sequenced by immunoSEQ multiplex PCR; TCRdb stores in-frame clones only, minus some. Counted here are about 190,000 clones, about 88% occurring once; the ten biggest clones make up roughly 1.8%. The sample was PBMCs. These receptors were collected from a woman in her late teens or twenties in good health and CMV-seronegative.

Of note for this clone: The same CDR3 can be traced to other DNA sequences in this sample. The chain joins TRBV30 to TRBJ2-3, with 8 nucleotides matching TRBD2. In germline, CDR1 is GTSNPN, CDR2 SVGIG (reference sequence). Trimming at V came to 3 bases and at J to 0 bases, leaving 2 bases not matched to a gene. The CDR3 is 14 amino acids. The CDR3, as DNA: TGTGCCTGGAGGCCTAGCGGGAGCACAGATACGCAGTATTTT. Its protein is CAWRPSGSTDTQYF.

The V and J genes are TRBV7-2 and TRBJ2-2, with 7 positions matching TRBD2. After removal of 1 base from V and 2 bases from J, the junction contained 7 bases not matched to a gene. This CDR3 has 17 residues. CDR1 and CDR2 (germline): SGHTA, FQGNSA. The CDR3 region is CASSLVGGLLNTGELFF. The CDR3 DNA follows: TGTGCCAGCAGCTTAGTTGGGGGACTACTTAACACCGGGGAGCTGTTTTTT.

The chain combines TRBV5-4 with TRBJ1-3, with 9 bases that match TRBD1. This CDR3 is built from 15 residues. CDR1 and CDR2 (germline): SGHNT, YYREEE (reference sequence). V trimming: 6 bases; J trimming: 1 base; junction bases outside the gene matches: 5. This chain's CDR3 is CASTFDRGSGNTIYF. CDR3 bases: TGTGCCAGCACCTTCGACAGGGGGTCTGGAAACACCATATATTTT.

CDR3 nucleotides: TGTGCCAGCAGCCGCCGACAGGCCCTGAACTTTGAAGCTTTCTTT. The encoded protein is CASSRRQALNFEAFF. This chain uses TRBV4-2 with TRBJ1-1; D might be TRBD1 (6 bases). Trimming left V 4 bases short and J 7 bases short, with 19 bases between. The CDR3 runs to 15 residues. The germline gives CDR1 LGHNA, CDR2 YNFKEQ.

In its sample, this clone was seen once. J is TRBJ1-6 and V is TRBV28; 7 positions match TRBD1. V was clipped by 6 bases and J by 9 bases; unmatched bases: 8. The CDR3 loop spans 14 amino acids. Germline V gene data show CDR1 as MDHEN and CDR2 as SYDVKM. The CDR3 nucleotides are TGTGCCAGCAGAGAGGGGGCGGGGAGTTCACCCCTCCACTTT. Amino acid sequence: CASREGAGSSPLHF.

This chain links TRBV2 with TRBJ1-3; D remains unclear. In germline, CDR1 is SNHLY, CDR2 FYNNEI. Trimming removed 1 base at V and 4 bases at J, with 11 bases between. The CDR3 is 15 amino acids. The CDR3 DNA sequence: TGTGCCAGCAGTGAAGAAGTGGTCGGGGGAAACACCATATATTTT. Its protein product is CASSEEVVGGNTIYF.

The chain links TRBV7-5 to TRBJ2-7; the tabulated D call, TRBD2, remains unverified against the DNA. TRBV7-5 is marked as a pseudogene. The CDR3 has 16 amino acids. CDR3 protein: CVRSLARGVSGNEQYF. The CDR3 nucleotides read TGTGTCAGAAGCTTAGCGAGAGGAGTGTCCGGGAACGAGCAGTACTTC.

This chain uses TRBV5-1 with TRBJ2-6; 8 bases fit TRBD2. With V trimmed by 7 bases and J by 2 bases, 2 bases remained unmatched. Germline-derived CDR1 and CDR2 are SGHRS and YFSETQ. The CDR3 contains 14 residues. The CDR3 protein is CASRGGTGANVLTF. Written as DNA, the CDR3 is TGCGCCAGCCGGGGGGGAACTGGGGCCAACGTCCTGACTTTC.

The V gene is TRBV4-1, the J gene TRBJ2-7; no firm D call. Germline CDR1 reads MGHRA; CDR2 reads YSYEKL. With 1 base removed from V and 7 bases from J, the gap between germline ends came to 17 bases. CDR3 length: 15 residues. Here the CDR3 DNA reads TGCGCCAGCAGCCAAGGTCGGCTTCCCCTCGGGGAGCAGTACTTC. It is translated as CASSQGRLPLGEQYF.

The V and J genes are TRBV29-1 and TRBJ2-1; TRBD2 aligns across 7 bases. The CDR3 consists of 14 residues. The junction had 2 bases not matched to a gene; V was cut back by 1 base and J by 2 bases. CDR1 is SQVTM, CDR2 ANQGSEA, per germline. CDR3 region: CSVEGSGPYNEQFF. CDR3 nucleotides: TGCAGCGTTGAAGGTAGCGGGCCCTACAATGAGCAGTTCTTC.

The rearrangement links TRBV6-4 to TRBJ1-1, with 7 bases matching TRBD1. J gave up 4 bases and V 3 bases, and 11 bases lay outside the gene matches. This CDR3 contains 16 residues. Germline loops: CDR1 MRHNA, CDR2 SNTAGT. CDR3 sequence reads: CASSELKGTGATEAFF. Written as DNA, the CDR3 is TGTGCCAGCAGTGAACTAAAAGGAACAGGGGCCACTGAAGCTTTCTTT.

V gene TRBV18 combines with J gene TRBJ1-1; D might be TRBD1 (5 bases). Germline V gene data show CDR1 as KGHSH and CDR2 as LQKENI. V dropped 2 bases and J dropped 3 bases, with 16 bases sitting between them. The CDR3 contains 16 residues. CDR3: CASSPNRGTRDTEAFF. In DNA, the CDR3 is TGTGCCAGCTCACCAAATCGGGGGACCAGGGACACTGAAGCTTTCTTT. Full variable domain (rest looked up from reference TRBV18 and TRBJ1-1): NAGVMQNPRHLVRRRGQEARLRCSPMKGHSHVYWYRQLPEEGLKFMVYLQKENIIDESGMPKERFSAEFPKEGPSILRIQQVVRGDSAAYFCASSPNRGTRDTEAFFGQGTRLTVV.

The chain links TRBV7-3 to TRBJ1-1; weak D call: TRBD1 (5 bases). V dropped 6 bases and J dropped 5 bases, with 22 bases sitting between them. Germline V gene sequence: CDR1 SGHTA, CDR2 FQGTGA. CDR3 length: 16 amino acids. The CDR3, as DNA: TGTGCCAGCAGTAAGGGGAGGGTGGGTGGGGGAACTGAAGCTTTCTTT. Its translation: CASSKGRVGGGTEAFF.

The CDR3 nucleotides read TGTGCCAGCACCCGAAGCGGGAGCTCCTACAATGAGCAGTTCTTC. It is translated as CASTRSGSSYNEQFF. V usage is TRBV6-5 and J usage is TRBJ2-1, with 8 bases matching TRBD2. After removal of 7 bases from V and 0 bases from J, the junction contained 5 bases not matched to a gene. This CDR3 spans 15 amino acids. Germline V lookup: CDR1 MNHEY, CDR2 SVGAGI.

This rearrangement joins TRBV27 to TRBJ1-2; D might be TRBD1 (6 bases). The germline V gene encodes CDR1 MNHEY and CDR2 SMNVEV (reference sequence). The CDR3 totals 15 residues. The V gene lost 7 bases and the J gene lost 0 bases, with 15 bases spanning the gap. The CDR3: CASTPTRGSNYGYTF. In DNA, the CDR3 is TGTGCCAGCACTCCTACCAGGGGATCTAACTATGGCTACACCTTC.

This chain connects TRBV14 to TRBJ1-2; 7 bases align to TRBD1. CDR1 and CDR2 from the germline V gene are SGHDN and FVKESK. The CDR3 is 15 residues long. V lost 1 base and J lost 4; bases outside the gene matches: 6. Here the CDR3 DNA reads TGTGCCAGCAGCCAAGCCACCACAGGGGTCTATGGCTACACCTTC. This sequence encodes CASSQATTGVYGYTF.